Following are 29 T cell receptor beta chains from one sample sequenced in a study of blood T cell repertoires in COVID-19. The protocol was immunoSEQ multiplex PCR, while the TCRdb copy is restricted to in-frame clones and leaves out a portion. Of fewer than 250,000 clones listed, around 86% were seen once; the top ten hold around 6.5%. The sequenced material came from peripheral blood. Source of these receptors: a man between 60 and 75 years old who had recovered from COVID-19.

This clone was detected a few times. CDR3 coding DNA: TGTGCCAGCAGCGCCTCAGAGGGCTCACCCCTCCACTTT. Protein: CASSASEGSPLHF. The rearrangement links TRBV11-3 to TRBJ1-6, with D unresolved. The CDR3 is made up of 13 amino acids. V lost 5 bases and J 10 bases, leaving 12 bases between the germline ends. Germline V CDR1 and CDR2: SGHNT, YENEEA.

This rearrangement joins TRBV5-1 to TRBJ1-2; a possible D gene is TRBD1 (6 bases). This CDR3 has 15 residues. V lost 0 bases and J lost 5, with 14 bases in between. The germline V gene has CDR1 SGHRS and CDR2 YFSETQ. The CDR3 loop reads CASSLVAGEWYGYTF. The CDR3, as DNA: TGCGCCAGCAGCTTGGTGGCAGGGGAATGGTATGGCTACACCTTC.

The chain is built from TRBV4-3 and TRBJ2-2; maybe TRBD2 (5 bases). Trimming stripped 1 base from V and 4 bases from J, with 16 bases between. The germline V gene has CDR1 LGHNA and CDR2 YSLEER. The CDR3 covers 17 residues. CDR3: CASSQGLADSLTGELFF. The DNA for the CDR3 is TGCGCCAGCAGCCAAGGTCTAGCAGATAGCCTCACCGGGGAGCTGTTTTTT.

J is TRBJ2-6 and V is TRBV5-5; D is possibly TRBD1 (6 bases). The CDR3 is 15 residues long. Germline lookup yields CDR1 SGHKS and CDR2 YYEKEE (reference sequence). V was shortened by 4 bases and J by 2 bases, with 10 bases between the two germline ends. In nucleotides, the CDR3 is TGTGCCAGCAGCGACACAGGGACTGGGGCCAACGTCCTGACTTTC. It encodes CASSDTGTGANVLTF.

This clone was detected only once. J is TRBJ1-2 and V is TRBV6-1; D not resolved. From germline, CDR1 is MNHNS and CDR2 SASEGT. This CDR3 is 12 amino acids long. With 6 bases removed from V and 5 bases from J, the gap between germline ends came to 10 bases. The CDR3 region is CASSRKTYGYTF. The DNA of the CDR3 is TGTGCCAGCAGCCGGAAGACTTATGGCTACACCTTC.

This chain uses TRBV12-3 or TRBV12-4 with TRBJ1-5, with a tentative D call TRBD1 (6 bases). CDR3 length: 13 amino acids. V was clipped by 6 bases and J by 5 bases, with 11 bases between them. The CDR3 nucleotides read TGTGCCAGCAGCCCAAACAGGGATCAGCCCCAGCATTTT. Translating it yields CASSPNRDQPQHF.

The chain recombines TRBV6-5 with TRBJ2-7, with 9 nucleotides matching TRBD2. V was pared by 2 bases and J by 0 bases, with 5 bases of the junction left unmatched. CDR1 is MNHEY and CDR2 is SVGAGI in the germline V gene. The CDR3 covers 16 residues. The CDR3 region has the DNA TGTGCCAGCAGTTACCGACTAGCGGAGATCTCCTACGAGCAGTACTTC. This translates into CASSYRLAEISYEQYF.

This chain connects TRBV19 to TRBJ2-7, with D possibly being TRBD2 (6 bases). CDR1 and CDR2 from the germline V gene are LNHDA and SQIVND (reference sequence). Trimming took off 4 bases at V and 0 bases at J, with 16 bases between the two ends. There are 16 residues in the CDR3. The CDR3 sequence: CASSNVGDSRSYEQYF. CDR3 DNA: TGTGCCAGTAGTAATGTGGGGGACTCACGCTCCTACGAGCAGTACTTC. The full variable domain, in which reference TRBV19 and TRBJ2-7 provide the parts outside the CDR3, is DGGITQSPKYLFRKEGQNVTLSCEQNLNHDAMYWYRQDPGQGLRLIYYSQIVNDFQKGDIAEGYSVSREKKESFPLTVTSAQKNPTAFYLCASSNVGDSRSYEQYFGPGTRLTVT.

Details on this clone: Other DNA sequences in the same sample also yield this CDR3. The CDR3 is CASSLGQGTDTQYF. CDR3 DNA: TGTGCCAGCAGCCTGGGACAGGGCACAGATACGCAGTATTTT. The chain couples TRBV7-3 to TRBJ2-3; 8 nucleotides align to TRBD1. The CDR3 loop spans 14 amino acids. V trimming: 5 bases; J trimming: 1 base; junction bases outside the gene matches: 2. Germline-derived CDR1 and CDR2 are SGHTA and FQGTGA.

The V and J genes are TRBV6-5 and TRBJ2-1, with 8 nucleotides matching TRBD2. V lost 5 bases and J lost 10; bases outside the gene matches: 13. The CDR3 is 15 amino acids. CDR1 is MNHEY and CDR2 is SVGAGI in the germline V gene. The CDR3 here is CASSPPGLGTLEQFF. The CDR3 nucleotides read TGTGCCAGCAGTCCCCCGGGACTAGGGACTTTGGAGCAGTTCTTC.

The CDR3 region has the DNA TGTGCCAGCAGTGTAGTGGTAAACACTGAAGCTTTCTTT. Its translation is CASSVVVNTEAFF. The chain links TRBV2 to TRBJ1-1; no firm D call. The CDR3 covers 13 residues. The germline V gene encodes CDR1 SNHLY and CDR2 FYNNEI. V lost 4 bases and J 2 bases, leaving 8 bases between the germline ends.

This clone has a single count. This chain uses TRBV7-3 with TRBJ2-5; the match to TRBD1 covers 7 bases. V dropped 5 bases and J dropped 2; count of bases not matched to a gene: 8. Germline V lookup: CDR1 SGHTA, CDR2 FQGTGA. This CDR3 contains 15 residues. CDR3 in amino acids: CASSRYRRGQETQYF. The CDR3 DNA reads TGTGCCAGCAGCCGATACCGCAGGGGGCAAGAGACCCAGTACTTC.

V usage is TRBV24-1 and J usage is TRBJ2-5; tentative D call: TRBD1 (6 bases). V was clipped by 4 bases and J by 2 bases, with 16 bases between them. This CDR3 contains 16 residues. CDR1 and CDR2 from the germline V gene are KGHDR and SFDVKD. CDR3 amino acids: CATSDSTGTHQETQYF. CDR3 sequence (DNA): TGTGCCACCAGTGACTCGACCGGGACACATCAAGAGACCCAGTACTTC.

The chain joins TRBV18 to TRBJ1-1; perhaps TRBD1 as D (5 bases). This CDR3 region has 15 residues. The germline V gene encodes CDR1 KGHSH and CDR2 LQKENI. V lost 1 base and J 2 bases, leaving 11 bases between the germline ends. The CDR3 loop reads CASSPQSTVNTEAFF. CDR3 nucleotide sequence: TGTGCCAGCTCACCACAATCGACAGTTAACACTGAAGCTTTCTTT.

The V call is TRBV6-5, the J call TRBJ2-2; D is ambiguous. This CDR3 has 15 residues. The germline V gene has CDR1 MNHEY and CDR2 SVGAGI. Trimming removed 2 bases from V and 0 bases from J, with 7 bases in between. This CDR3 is CASSYDAANTGELFF. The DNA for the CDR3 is TGTGCCAGCAGTTACGACGCGGCGAACACCGGGGAGCTGTTTTTT.

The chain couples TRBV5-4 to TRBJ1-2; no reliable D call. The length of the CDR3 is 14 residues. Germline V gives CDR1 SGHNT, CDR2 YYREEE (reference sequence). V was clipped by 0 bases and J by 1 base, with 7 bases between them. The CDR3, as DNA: TGTGCCAGCAGCTTGGAGCCTTTTAACTATGGCTACACCTTC. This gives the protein CASSLEPFNYGYTF.

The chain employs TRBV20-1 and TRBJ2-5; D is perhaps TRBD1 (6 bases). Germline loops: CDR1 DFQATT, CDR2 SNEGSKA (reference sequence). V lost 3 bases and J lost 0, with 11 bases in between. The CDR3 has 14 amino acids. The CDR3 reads CSASRRTDQETQYF. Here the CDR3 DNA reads TGCAGTGCTAGTAGAAGGACAGACCAAGAGACCCAGTACTTC.

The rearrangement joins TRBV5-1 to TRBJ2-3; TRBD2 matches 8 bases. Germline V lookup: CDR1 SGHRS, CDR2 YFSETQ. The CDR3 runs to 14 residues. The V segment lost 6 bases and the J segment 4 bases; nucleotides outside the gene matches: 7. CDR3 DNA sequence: TGCGCCAGCACACCGGGACTAGGTGCAGATACGCAGTATTTT. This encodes CASTPGLGADTQYF.

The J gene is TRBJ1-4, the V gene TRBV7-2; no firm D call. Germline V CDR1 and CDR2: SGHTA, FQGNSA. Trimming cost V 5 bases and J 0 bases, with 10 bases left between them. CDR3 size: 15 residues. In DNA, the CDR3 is TGTGCCAGCAGCCCGTACAGTGCAACTAATGAAAAACTGTTTTTT. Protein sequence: CASSPYSATNEKLFF.

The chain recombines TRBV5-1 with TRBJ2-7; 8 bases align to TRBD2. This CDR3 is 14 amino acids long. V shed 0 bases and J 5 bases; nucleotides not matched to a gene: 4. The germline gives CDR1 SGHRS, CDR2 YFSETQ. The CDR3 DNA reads TGCGCCAGCAGCTTGGACGGGACTAGGGACGAGCAGTACTTC. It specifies CASSLDGTRDEQYF.

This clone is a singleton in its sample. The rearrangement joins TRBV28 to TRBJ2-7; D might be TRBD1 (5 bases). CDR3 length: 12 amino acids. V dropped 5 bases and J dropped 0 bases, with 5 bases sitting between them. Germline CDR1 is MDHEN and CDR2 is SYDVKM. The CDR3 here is CASSGASYEQYF. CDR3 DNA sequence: TGTGCCAGCAGTGGGGCCTCCTACGAGCAGTACTTC.

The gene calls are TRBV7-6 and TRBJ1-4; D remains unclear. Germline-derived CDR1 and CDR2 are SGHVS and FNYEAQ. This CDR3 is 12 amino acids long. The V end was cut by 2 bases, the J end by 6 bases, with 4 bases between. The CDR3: CASSLSDEKLFF. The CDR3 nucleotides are TGTGCCAGCAGCTTATCGGATGAAAAACTGTTTTTT.

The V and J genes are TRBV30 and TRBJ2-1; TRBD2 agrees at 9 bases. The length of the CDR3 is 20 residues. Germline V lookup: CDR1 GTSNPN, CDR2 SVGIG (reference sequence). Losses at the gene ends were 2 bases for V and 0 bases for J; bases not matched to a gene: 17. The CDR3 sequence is CAWSPLGVAGATSSYNEQFF. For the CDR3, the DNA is TGTGCCTGGAGTCCCCTGGGGGTAGCGGGAGCAACTAGCTCCTACAATGAGCAGTTCTTC.

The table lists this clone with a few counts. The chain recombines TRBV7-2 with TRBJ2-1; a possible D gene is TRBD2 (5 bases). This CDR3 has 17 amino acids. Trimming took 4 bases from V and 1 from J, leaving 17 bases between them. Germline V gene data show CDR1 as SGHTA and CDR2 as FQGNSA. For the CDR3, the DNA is TGTGCCAGCAGCTCGGGGATAACTGTTATATCCTACAATGAGCAGTTCTTC. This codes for CASSSGITVISYNEQFF.

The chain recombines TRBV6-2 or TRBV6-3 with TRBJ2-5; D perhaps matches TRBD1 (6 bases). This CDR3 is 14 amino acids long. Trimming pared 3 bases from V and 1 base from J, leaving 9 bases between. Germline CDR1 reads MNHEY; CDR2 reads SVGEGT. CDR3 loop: CASSYGTPQETQYF. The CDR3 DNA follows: TGTGCCAGCAGTTATGGGACACCCCAAGAGACCCAGTACTTC.

The CDR3 DNA follows: TGCCCTCGCGTTGAGCAGTTCTTC. This translates into CPRVEQFF. V usage is TRBV21-1 and J usage is TRBJ2-1; the table gives TRBD2 as D, unverified against the DNA. TRBV21-1 is a pseudogene. The CDR3 covers 8 residues.

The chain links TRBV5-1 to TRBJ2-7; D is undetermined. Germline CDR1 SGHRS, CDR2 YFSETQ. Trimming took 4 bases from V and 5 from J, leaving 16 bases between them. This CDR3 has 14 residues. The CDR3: CASSPPLGNDEQYF. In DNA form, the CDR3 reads TGCGCCAGCAGCCCCCCCCTAGGTAACGACGAGCAGTACTTC.

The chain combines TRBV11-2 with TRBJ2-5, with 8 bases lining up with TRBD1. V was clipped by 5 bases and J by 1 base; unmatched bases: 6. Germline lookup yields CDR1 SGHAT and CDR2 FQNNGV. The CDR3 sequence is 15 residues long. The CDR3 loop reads CASSRDRGGQETQYF. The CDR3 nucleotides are TGTGCCAGCAGCCGCGACAGGGGTGGCCAAGAGACCCAGTACTTC.

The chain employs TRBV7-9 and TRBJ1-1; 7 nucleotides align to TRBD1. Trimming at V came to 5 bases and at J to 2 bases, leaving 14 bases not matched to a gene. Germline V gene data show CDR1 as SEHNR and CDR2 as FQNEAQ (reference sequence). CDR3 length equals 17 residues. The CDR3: CASSPPRETGINTEAFF. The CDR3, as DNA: TGTGCCAGCAGCCCACCCCGGGAGACAGGGATTAACACTGAAGCTTTCTTT. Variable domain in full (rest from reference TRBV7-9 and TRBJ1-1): DTGVSQNPRHKITKRGQNVTFRCDPISEHNRLYWYRQTLGQGPEFLTYFQNEAQLEKSRLLSDRFSAERPKGSFSTLEIQRTEQGDSAMYLCASSPPRETGINTEAFFGQGTRLTVV.